Presented here are 19 T cell receptor beta chains from one specimen sequenced in a study of blood T cell repertoires in COVID-19. Profiling relied on immunoSEQ multiplex PCR, and the TCRdb table lists in-frame clones only, not all of them. The sample has just over 250,000 clones, 88% seen once; the top ten hold roughly 3.9%. The specimen sequenced was peripheral blood. These receptors all come from a man between 60 and 75 years old who had recovered from COVID-19.

The chain combines TRBV5-4 with TRBJ1-2; 7 nucleotides line up with TRBD1. V lost 4 bases to trimming and J lost 5 bases; unmatched junction nucleotides: 5. This CDR3 is 13 amino acids long. Germline V gene data show CDR1 as SGHNT and CDR2 as YYREEE (reference sequence). CDR3 coding DNA: TGTGCCAGCAGCCTGGACAGGTCATATGGCTACACCTTC. It is translated as CASSLDRSYGYTF.

V is TRBV27 and J is TRBJ1-2, with 9 bases lining up with TRBD1. Germline V gives CDR1 MNHEY, CDR2 SMNVEV (reference sequence). CDR3 length: 15 residues. The V and J ends lost 5 bases and 8 bases, in that order; junction bases with no gene match: 12. CDR3: CASSTRTGVPEGYTF. CDR3 nucleotide sequence: TGTGCCAGCAGTACCCGGACAGGGGTGCCGGAAGGCTACACCTTC.

This CDR3 is CASRSGPNTEAFF. The CDR3 DNA reads as TGTGCCAGCAGGTCGGGTCCGAACACTGAAGCTTTCTTT. This chain joins TRBV2 and TRBJ1-1, with no clear D. The germline V gene encodes CDR1 SNHLY and CDR2 FYNNEI. The germline V and J ends were trimmed by 6 bases and 1 base, with 9 bases remaining between them. The CDR3 totals 13 residues. Using reference TRBV2 and TRBJ1-1 for the parts outside the CDR3, the full variable domain is EPEVTQTPSHQVTQMGQEVILRCVPISNHLYFYWYRQILGQKVEFLVSFYNNEISEKSEIFDDQFSVERPDGSNFTLKIRSTKLEDSAMYFCASRSGPNTEAFFGQGTRLTVV.

The chain joins TRBV10-1 to TRBJ1-4; perhaps TRBD1 as D (5 bases). Germline V lookup: CDR1 WNHNN, CDR2 SYGVQD (reference sequence). Trimming cost V 2 bases and J 4 bases, with 11 bases left between them. The CDR3 is made up of 15 amino acids. CDR3 sequence: CASSETTAINEKLFF. The CDR3, as DNA: TGCGCCAGCAGTGAGACGACAGCAATTAATGAAAAACTGTTTTTT.

This clone was observed a handful of times. The chain is built from TRBV18 and TRBJ1-4; D remains unclear. Looked up from germline, CDR1 is KGHSH and CDR2 is LQKENI. This CDR3 has 11 residues. The germline V and J ends were trimmed by 8 bases and 7 bases, with 8 bases remaining between them. CDR3 coding DNA: TGTGCCAGCCGGTTGAGTGAAAAACTGTTTTTT. As protein: CASRLSEKLFF. The whole variable domain, filled in from reference TRBV18 and TRBJ1-4, reads NAGVMQNPRHLVRRRGQEARLRCSPMKGHSHVYWYRQLPEEGLKFMVYLQKENIIDESGMPKERFSAEFPKEGPSILRIQQVVRGDSAAYFCASRLSEKLFFGSGTQLSVL.

V gene TRBV9 combines with J gene TRBJ2-1; 12 bases agree with TRBD2. Germline V gene sequence: CDR1 SGDLS, CDR2 YYNGEE. V was clipped by 0 bases and J by 0 bases; unmatched bases: 16. The CDR3 is 22 residues long. The CDR3 reads CASSVALLTSGGIQSSYNEQFF. In nucleotides, the CDR3 is TGTGCCAGCAGCGTAGCCCTTCTCACTAGCGGGGGGATACAGAGCTCCTACAATGAGCAGTTCTTC.

V and J are TRBV7-9 and TRBJ1-5; D remains unclear. Germline-derived CDR1 and CDR2 are SEHNR and FQNEAQ (reference sequence). CDR3 size: 14 residues. V dropped 3 bases and J dropped 2 bases, with 8 bases sitting between them. In nucleotides, the CDR3 is TGTGCCAGCAGCTTGAGTAGTGGCAATCAGCCCCAGCATTTT. Protein: CASSLSSGNQPQHF.

This chain connects TRBV11-2 to TRBJ2-3; TRBD2 agrees at 10 bases. Per germline, CDR1 SGHAT and CDR2 FQNNGV. V was pared by 5 bases and J by 1 base, with 3 bases of the junction left unmatched. This CDR3 region has 15 residues. DNA of the CDR3: TGTGCCAGCAGCCCACTAGCGGGGCGCACAGATACGCAGTATTTT. As protein: CASSPLAGRTDTQYF.

The chain employs TRBV6-5 and TRBJ1-1; weak D call: TRBD1 (6 bases). The CDR3 is 14 residues long. V was pared by 6 bases and J by 3 bases, with 14 bases between. Looked up from germline, CDR1 is MNHEY and CDR2 is SVGAGI. CDR3 region: CASSLRGAYTEAFF. The CDR3 nucleotides are TGTGCCAGCAGCCTACGGGGGGCTTACACTGAAGCTTTCTTT.

The V call is TRBV7-6, the J call TRBJ1-3, with TRBD1 matching over 7 bases. Germline CDR1 SGHVS, CDR2 FNYEAQ. The V and J ends lost 2 bases and 2 bases, in that order; junction bases with no gene match: 0. The CDR3 is made up of 14 amino acids. For the CDR3, the DNA is TGTGCCAGCAGCTTACAGGGGGCTGGAAACACCATATATTTT. Amino acid sequence: CASSLQGAGNTIYF.

This chain links TRBV30 with TRBJ1-1; maybe TRBD1 (5 bases). The CDR3 consists of 11 residues. Trimming stripped 3 bases from V and 4 bases from J, with 6 bases between. Germline V gene lookup returns CDR1 GTSNPN and CDR2 SVGIG (reference sequence). The CDR3 loop reads CAWRGRTEAFF. Written as DNA, the CDR3 is TGTGCCTGGAGGGGGCGCACTGAAGCTTTCTTT.

The chain carries TRBV7-9 and TRBJ2-2; D gene ambiguous. Trimming cost V 5 bases and J 0 bases, with 10 bases left between them. CDR1 and CDR2 from the germline V gene are SEHNR and FQNEAQ (reference sequence). The CDR3 totals 15 residues. The CDR3 nucleotides read TGTGCCAGCAGCCCAGGCATACCGAACACCGGGGAGCTGTTTTTT. Encoded protein: CASSPGIPNTGELFF.

The chain combines TRBV9 with TRBJ2-7; D uncertain. The CDR3 contains 13 residues. V was trimmed by 0 bases and J by 2 bases, leaving 6 bases between them. Germline values: CDR1 SGDLS, CDR2 YYNGEE. The CDR3, as DNA: TGTGCCAGCAGCGTAGACACCCCCTACGAGCAGTACTTC. Translation gives CASSVDTPYEQYF.

This clone has just one count. The chain links TRBV18 to TRBJ1-3; TRBD1 agrees at 7 bases. CDR1 is KGHSH, CDR2 LQKENI, per germline. CDR3 length: 15 residues. Trimming cost V 6 bases and J 0 bases; bases outside gene matches: 5. The CDR3 nucleotides read TGTGCCAGCTCGAAGGGGGCAGACTCTGGAAACACCATATATTTT. This codes for CASSKGADSGNTIYF.

This chain joins TRBV24-1 and TRBJ2-3, with 11 positions matching TRBD1. The trim removed 0 bases at V and 3 bases at J, leaving 10 bases unmatched. CDR1 KGHDR and CDR2 SFDVKD come from the germline V gene. This CDR3 comprises 19 residues. The chain's CDR3 is CATSDLGTGGGGYTDTQYF. CDR3 sequence (DNA): TGTGCCACCAGTGATTTGGGGACAGGGGGTGGTGGTTATACAGATACGCAGTATTTT.

The rearrangement links TRBV6-5 to TRBJ1-1; maybe TRBD1 (5 bases). V was shortened by 6 bases and J by 4 bases, with 15 bases between the two germline ends. The germline V gene has CDR1 MNHEY and CDR2 SVGAGI. The CDR3 spans 14 residues. CDR3 sequence (DNA): TGTGCCAGCAGGAAAGGACATGTGGGCACTGAAGCTTTCTTT. It codes for CASRKGHVGTEAFF.

V usage is TRBV14 and J usage is TRBJ2-3; 8 bases align to TRBD2. Germline V gene lookup returns CDR1 SGHDN and CDR2 FVKESK. There are 17 residues in the CDR3. Losses at the gene ends were 3 bases for V and 6 bases for J; bases not matched to a gene: 14. CDR3 amino acids: CASSQPPGLVGLDTQYF. DNA of the CDR3: TGTGCCAGCAGCCAGCCTCCGGGACTAGTAGGTTTGGATACGCAGTATTTT.

The J gene is TRBJ1-5, the V gene TRBV6-6; D is uncertain. This CDR3 has 17 amino acids. Trimming took 5 bases from V and 0 from J, leaving 17 bases between them. CDR1 is MNHNY and CDR2 is SVGAGI in the germline V gene (reference sequence). The CDR3 spells CASSLGRGSYSNQPQHF. CDR3 nucleotides: TGTGCCAGCAGTCTGGGCCGTGGATCCTATAGCAATCAGCCCCAGCATTTT.

The chain combines TRBV9 with TRBJ1-2; possibly TRBD1 for D (6 bases). CDR1 and CDR2 from the germline V gene are SGDLS and YYNGEE. The germline V and J ends were trimmed by 4 bases and 4 bases, with 14 bases remaining between them. CDR3 size: 14 residues. This chain's CDR3 is CASSSAPGVYGYTF. The CDR3 DNA reads as TGTGCCAGCAGCTCCGCCCCAGGGGTCTATGGCTACACCTTC.